Each of the 2 T cell receptor beta chains below was sequenced from the same sample in a study of T cell repertoires in cytomegalovirus infection. TCRdb reprocessed the reads with MiXCR, giving one entry per CDR3 protein. This table holds more than 150,000 distinct CDR3 sequences, around 22% found once. Input material: PBMCs. These receptors were obtained from a human donor in good health (CMV status not recorded). Some clones in this sample may be carry-over from other donors' samples.

Comments on this clonotype: The junction does not match germline at one end; this may be a read error. This sequence joins TRBV28 and TRBJ2-5; TRBD2 matches at 10 bases. The CDR3 has 15 residues. Germline V gene sequence: CDR1 MDHEN, CDR2 SYDVKM. CDR3 DNA sequence: TGTGACAGCGGGAGGGGCAGGGGGAATCAACAGACCCAGTACTTC. This sequence encodes CDSGRGRGNQQTQYF.

The sample holds many counts of this clonotype. The genes are TRBV7-9 and TRBJ2-3; no definite D call. The CDR3 totals 16 residues. V dropped 3 bases and J dropped 1 base, with 14 bases sitting between them. Germline CDR1 SEHNR, CDR2 FQNEAQ (reference sequence). The CDR3 protein is CASSFLSAGGTDTQYF. CDR3 DNA sequence: TGTGCCAGCAGCTTCCTCTCGGCAGGAGGCACAGATACGCAGTATTTT.